This record covers a single T cell receptor (beta chain). This sample is part of a study of OX40 agonist ivuxolimab in advanced cancers. As for the study in general: The study treated patients with ivuxolimab, an agonistic anti-OX40 (CD134) antibody. A partial response was reached by three patients: one with hepatocellular carcinoma and two with cutaneous melanoma.

Clones were read by immunoSEQ multiplex PCR, and TCRdb kept only the in-frame ones, dropping some. The sample has around 53,000 clones; less than 85% are singletons. Blood sampling took place at baseline, cycle 4 day 1, and cycle 7 day 1. The clonotype was recovered from an adult with an advanced solid tumor such as melanoma, head and neck, liver or kidney cancer. The specimen comprised CD4+ or CD8+ T cells sorted from blood, sampled in a trial of the OX40 agonist ivuxolimab.

Here the CDR3 reads CASSFLSGAQETQYF. In nucleotides, the CDR3 is TGTGCCAGCAGCTTTTTATCAGGGGCCCAGGAGACCCAGTACTTC. The chain joins TRBV5-6 to TRBJ2-5, with D possibly being TRBD1 (6 bases). Germline lookup yields CDR1 SGHDT and CDR2 YYEEEE. The CDR3 has 15 residues. The V and J ends lost 2 bases and 5 bases respectively, with 16 bases between them.